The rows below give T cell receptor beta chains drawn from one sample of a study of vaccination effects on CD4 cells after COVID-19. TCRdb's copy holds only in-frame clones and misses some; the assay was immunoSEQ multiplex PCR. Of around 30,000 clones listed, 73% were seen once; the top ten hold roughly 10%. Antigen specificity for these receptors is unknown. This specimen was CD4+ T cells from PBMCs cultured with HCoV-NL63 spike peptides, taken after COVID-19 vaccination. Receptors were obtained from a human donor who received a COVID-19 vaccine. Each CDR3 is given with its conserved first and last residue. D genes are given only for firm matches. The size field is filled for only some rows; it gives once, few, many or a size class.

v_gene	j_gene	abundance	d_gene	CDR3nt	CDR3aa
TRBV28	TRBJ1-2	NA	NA	TGTGCCAGCAGTTCCACGGGGTACTCCTATGGCTACACCTTC	CASSSTGYSYGYTF
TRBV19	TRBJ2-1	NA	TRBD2	TGTGCCAGTAGCCCTACTAGCGTGTACAATGAGCAGTTCTTC	CASSPTSVYNEQFF
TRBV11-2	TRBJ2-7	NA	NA	TGTGCCAGCAGTGTGCACTCCTACGAGCAGTACTTC	CASSVHSYEQYF
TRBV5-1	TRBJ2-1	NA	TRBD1	TGCGCCAGCAGCATCACCCCGGGACAGGGTTACAATGAGCAGTTCTTC	CASSITPGQGYNEQFF
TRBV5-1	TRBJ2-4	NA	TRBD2	TGCGCCAGCAGCCCCCGGACTAGCGGGAGCATGGCCAAAAACATTCAGTACTTC	CASSPRTSGSMAKNIQYF
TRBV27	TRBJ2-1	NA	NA	TGTGCCAGCAGTTTGCCAGGGGGGAGTTCCTGGAATGAGCAGTTCTTC	CASSLPGGSSWNEQFF
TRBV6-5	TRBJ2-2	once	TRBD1	TGTGCCAGCAGTACCGGACAGGGAAATACCGGGGAGCTGTTTTTT	CASSTGQGNTGELFF
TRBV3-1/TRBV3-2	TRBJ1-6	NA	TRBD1	TGTGCCAGCAGCGACGACGCCGGGACAGAAAGTAATTCACCCCTCCACTTT	CASSDDAGTESNSPLHF
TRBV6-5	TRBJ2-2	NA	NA	TGTGCCAGCACAAAGCGGATCTTGAACACCGGGGAGCTGTTTTTT	CASTKRILNTGELFF
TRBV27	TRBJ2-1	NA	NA	TGTGCCAGCAGTTTTTGGAGTCAGGGGGGGAATGAGCAGTTCTTC	CASSFWSQGGNEQFF
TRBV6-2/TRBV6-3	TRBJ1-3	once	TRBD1	TGTGCCAGCAGTTACTTCCGGGACAGCTTTTCGAACACCATATATTTT	CASSYFRDSFSNTIYF
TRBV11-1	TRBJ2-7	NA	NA	TGTGCCAGCAGGTACAGGGTGGGAAAAACTGCGCAGTACTTC	CASRYRVGKTAQYF
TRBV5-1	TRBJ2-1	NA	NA	TGCGCCAGCAGCTTGGCCTACGGGAGCTCCTACAATGAGCAGTTCTTC	CASSLAYGSSYNEQFF
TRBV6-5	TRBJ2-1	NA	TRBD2	TGTGCCAGCAGTTCAGCGGGGGGGCATGATGAGCAGTTCTTC	CASSSAGGHDEQFF
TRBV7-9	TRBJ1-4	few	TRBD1	TGTGCCAGCAGCCGCCCAGGACAGGGCGGGGAAAAACTGTTTTTT	CASSRPGQGGEKLFF
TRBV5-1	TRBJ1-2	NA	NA	TGCGCCAGCAGCTCGTCTACAGGGTTGAGGGGCTACACCTTC	CASSSSTGLRGYTF
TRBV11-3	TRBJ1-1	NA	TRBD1	TGTGCCAGCAGCCTCACTCGGACAGGGGGTGCTAACACTGAAGCTTTCTTT	CASSLTRTGGANTEAFF
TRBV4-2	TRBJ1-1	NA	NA	TGTGCCAGCAGCCAGGTAAACGATTGGAGGACCGTGGGGGCTTTCTTT	CASSQVNDWRTVGAFF
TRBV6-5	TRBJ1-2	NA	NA	TGTGCCAGCAGTTACTCGCCAGGGAGCTATGGCTACACCTTC	CASSYSPGSYGYTF
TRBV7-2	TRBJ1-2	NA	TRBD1	TGTGCCAGCAGCTTAGGGGGGAGTCGGACAGGGGGAAGCTACACCTTC	CASSLGGSRTGGSYTF
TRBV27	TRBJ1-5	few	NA	TGTGCCCCAGACCCGGCCAATCAGCCCCAGCATTTT	CAPDPANQPQHF
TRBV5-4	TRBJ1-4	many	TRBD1	TGTGCCAGCAGCTCCACAGGGGATAGCGGAAAACTGTTTTTT	CASSSTGDSGKLFF
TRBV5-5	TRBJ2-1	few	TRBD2	TGTGCCAGCAGCTTGTCCCCAGCGGGAGTGGGTAATGAGCAGTTCTTC	CASSLSPAGVGNEQFF
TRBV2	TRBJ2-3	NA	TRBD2	TGTGCCAGCAGTCAGCGGGGGGGCACAGATACGCAGTATTTT	CASSQRGGTDTQYF
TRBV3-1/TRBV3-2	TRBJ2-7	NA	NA	TGTGCCAGCAGCCAAGATTTGAACAGCAACTCCTACGAGCAGTACTTC	CASSQDLNSNSYEQYF
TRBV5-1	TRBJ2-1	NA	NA	TGCGCCAGCAGCTTGGGAGGATCCGGCTCCTACAATGAGCAGTTCTTC	CASSLGGSGSYNEQFF
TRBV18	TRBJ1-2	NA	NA	TGTGCCAGCTCACCAGACCAGCGCTATGGCTACACCTTC	CASSPDQRYGYTF
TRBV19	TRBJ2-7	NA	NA	TGTGCCAGTAGTACCTCGGCGGGGGCGCAGCCCTACGAGCAGTACTTC	CASSTSAGAQPYEQYF
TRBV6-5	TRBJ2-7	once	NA	TGTGCCAGCAACCTGAAGACGGCAGGCTCCTACGAGCAGTACTTC	CASNLKTAGSYEQYF
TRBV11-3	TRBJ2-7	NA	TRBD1	TGTGCCAGCCGGGACAGGGTACCCTGGAGCTCCTACGAGCAGTACTTC	CASRDRVPWSSYEQYF
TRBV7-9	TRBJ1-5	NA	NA	TGTGCCAGCAGCTTAGATCTGGGAGGACAGCCCCAGCATTTT	CASSLDLGGQPQHF
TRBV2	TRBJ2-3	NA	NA	TGTGCCAGCAGTGAAGGGGGCGGCGCGCAGTATTTT	CASSEGGGAQYF
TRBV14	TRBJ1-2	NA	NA	TGTGCCAGCAGCCAAGATCGAATCAGAGTTGACTTC	CASSQDRIRVDF
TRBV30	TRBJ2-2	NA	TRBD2	TGTGCCTGGAGTGGGGGGGGCGGGGAGCTGTTTTTT	CAWSGGGGELFF
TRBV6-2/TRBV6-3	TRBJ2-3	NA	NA	TGTGCCAGCAGTTATTTTCGGCGGCTGACTATCGGATCCGGTACGCAGTATTTT	CASSYFRRLTIGSGTQYF
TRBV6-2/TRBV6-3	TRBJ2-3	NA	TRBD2	TGTGCCAGCAGCCACCCTAGCGGGAGGACCCCAGATACGCAGTATTTT	CASSHPSGRTPDTQYF
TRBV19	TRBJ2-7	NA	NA	TGTGCCAGCACCCCTTCCGGGGGCGCGCAAAGTGGCGAGCAGTACTTC	CASTPSGGAQSGEQYF
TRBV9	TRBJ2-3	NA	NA	TGTGCCAGCAGCGTAGCTAGCACAGATACGCAGTATTTT	CASSVASTDTQYF
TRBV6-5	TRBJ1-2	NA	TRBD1	TGTGCCAGCAGCGCCGAGTCAGGGGGGACCTATGGCTACACCTTC	CASSAESGGTYGYTF
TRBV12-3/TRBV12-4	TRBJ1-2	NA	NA	TGTGCCAGCAGTTTCGCTGGGATAAGCTACACCTTC	CASSFAGISYTF
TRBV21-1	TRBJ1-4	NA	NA	TGTGCCAGCAGCAACCGGGACAGGGGTAATGTTACTAATGAAAAACTGTTTTTT	CASSNRDRGNVTNEKLFF
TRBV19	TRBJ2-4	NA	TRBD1	TGTGCCAGCTCAGGGGGAATAGCCAAAAACATTCAGTACTTC	CASSGGIAKNIQYF
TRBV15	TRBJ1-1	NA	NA	TGTGCCACCAGCAGAGATGTGACTGAAGCTTTCTTT	CATSRDVTEAFF
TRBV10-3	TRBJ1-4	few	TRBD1	TGTGCCATCAGGGACGGGACAGCCGATGAAAAACTGTTTTTT	CAIRDGTADEKLFF
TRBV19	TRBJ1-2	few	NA	TGTGCCAGTAGAAGCGACAGGATCTATGGCTACACCTTC	CASRSDRIYGYTF
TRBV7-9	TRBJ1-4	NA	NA	TGTGCCAGCAGCTCCTCCTTCAGGGAGGAAAAACTGTTTTTT	CASSSSFREEKLFF
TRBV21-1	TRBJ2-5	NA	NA	TGTGCCAGCACCCGGATGAGCGAGACCCAGTACTTC	CASTRMSETQYF
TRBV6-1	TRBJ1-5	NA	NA	TGTGCCAGCAGTGAAGGAGGAGGCCGTCAGCCCCAGCATTTT	CASSEGGGRQPQHF
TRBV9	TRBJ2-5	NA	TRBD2	TGTGCCAGCAGCGTAGGGGCTAGCGGGGGGGCCCGGGAGACCCAGTACTTC	CASSVGASGGARETQYF